These 3 T cell receptor beta chains came from one sample sequenced in a study of radiotherapy plus CTLA-4 blockade in lung cancer. Assay used: immunoSEQ multiplex PCR; TCRdb lists only in-frame clones, some missing. The sample records fewer than 90,000 clones, less than 90% being singletons. Sequencing was performed on peripheral blood, taken from a patient treated with radiotherapy plus ipilimumab. The receptors originated from a human donor with non-small cell lung cancer who had stable disease on radiotherapy plus ipilimumab.

This clone was observed once. V gene TRBV5-3 combines with J gene TRBJ2-1; D may be TRBD1 or TRBD2 (5 bases each). TRBV5-3 is classed as an ORF, of uncertain function. Deletions cut 5 bases from V and 8 bases from J, with 8 bases between. The CDR3 totals 11 residues. CDR3 region: CARRLGDEQFF. CDR3 DNA sequence: TGTGCCAGAAGGCTGGGGGATGAGCAGTTCTTC.

This sequence joins TRBV2 and TRBJ2-1; either TRBD1 or TRBD2 may supply D (6 bases each). The CDR3 has 14 residues. Trimming removed 2 bases at V and 6 bases at J, with 11 bases between. From germline, CDR1 is SNHLY and CDR2 FYNNEI. The CDR3 region is CASSETGAGNEQFF. The CDR3, as DNA: TGTGCCAGCAGTGAAACGGGGGCTGGCAATGAGCAGTTCTTC.

The rearrangement uses TRBV7-9 and TRBJ2-3, with TRBD2 identical over 10 bases. Germline V lookup: CDR1 SEHNR, CDR2 FQNEAQ (reference sequence). The CDR3 has 16 amino acids. The V segment lost 5 bases and the J segment 0 bases; nucleotides outside the gene matches: 5. As DNA, the CDR3 is TGTGCCAGCAGCGCACTAGCGGGGCTTAGCACAGATACGCAGTATTTT. It encodes CASSALAGLSTDTQYF.